This T cell receptor (beta chain) was identified during a study of patients and donors after allogeneic stem cell transplantation. MiXCR was run by TCRdb on the RT-PCR reads, yielding one entry per CDR3 protein. Among a few hundred thousand distinct CDR3 sequences listed, over 12% were seen once. The clonotype originates from a human donor who was either an allogeneic HSCT recipient or a stem cell or donor lymphocyte infusion donor (not recorded which). It is not recorded whose cells these are; they may come from a transplant donor. Source material: blood, either unsorted or a sorted T cell fraction (not recorded which).

The CDR3 DNA reads TGTGCCAGCAGCCCGCCCGATACAGCTGAAGCTTTCTTT. This encodes CASSPPDTAEAFF. The chain has TRBV7-2 and TRBJ1-1; D unclear. Germline V gene data show CDR1 as SGHTA and CDR2 as FQGNSA. V was trimmed by 5 bases and J by 6 bases, leaving 13 bases between them. The CDR3 totals 13 residues.